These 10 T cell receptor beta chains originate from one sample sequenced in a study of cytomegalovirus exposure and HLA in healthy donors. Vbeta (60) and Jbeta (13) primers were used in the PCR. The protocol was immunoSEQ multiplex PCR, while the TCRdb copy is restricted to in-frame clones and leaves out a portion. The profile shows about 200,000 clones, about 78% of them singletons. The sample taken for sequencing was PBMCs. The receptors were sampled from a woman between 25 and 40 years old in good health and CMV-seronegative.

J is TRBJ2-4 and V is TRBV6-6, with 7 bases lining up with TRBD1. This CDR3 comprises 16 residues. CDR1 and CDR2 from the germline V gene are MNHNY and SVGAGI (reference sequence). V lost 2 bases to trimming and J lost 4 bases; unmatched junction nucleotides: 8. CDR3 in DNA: TGTGCCAGCAGTTACCCGACCCCAGGGGGAAAAAACATTCAGTACTTC. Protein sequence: CASSYPTPGGKNIQYF.

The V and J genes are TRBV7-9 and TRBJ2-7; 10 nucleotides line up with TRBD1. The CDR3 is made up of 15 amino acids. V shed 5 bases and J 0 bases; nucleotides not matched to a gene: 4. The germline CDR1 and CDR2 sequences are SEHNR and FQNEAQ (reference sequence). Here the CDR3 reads CASSPRTGGSYEQYF. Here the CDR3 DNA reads TGTGCCAGCAGCCCCCGGACAGGGGGCTCCTACGAGCAGTACTTC.

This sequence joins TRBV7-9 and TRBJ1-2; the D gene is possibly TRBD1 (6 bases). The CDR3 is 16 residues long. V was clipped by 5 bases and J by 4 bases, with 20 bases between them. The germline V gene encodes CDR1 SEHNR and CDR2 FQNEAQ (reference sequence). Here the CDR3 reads CASSPLKGDAPYGYTF. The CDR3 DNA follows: TGTGCCAGCAGCCCCCTGAAGGGGGACGCTCCCTATGGCTACACCTTC.

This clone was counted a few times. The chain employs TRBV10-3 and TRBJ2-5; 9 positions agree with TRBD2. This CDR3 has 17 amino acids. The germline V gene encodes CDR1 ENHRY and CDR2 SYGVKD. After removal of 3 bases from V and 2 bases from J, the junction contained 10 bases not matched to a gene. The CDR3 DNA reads TGTGCCATCAGTGAAAAGAGCGGGAGGATTCGACAAGAGACCCAGTACTTC. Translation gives CAISEKSGRIRQETQYF.

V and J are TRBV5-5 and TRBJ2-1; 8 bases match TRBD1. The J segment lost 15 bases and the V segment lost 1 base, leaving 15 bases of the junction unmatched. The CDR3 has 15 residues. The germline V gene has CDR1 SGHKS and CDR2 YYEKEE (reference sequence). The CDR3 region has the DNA TGTGCCAGCAGCTTGTCCCGGACTATACAGGGGGACGCGTTCTTC. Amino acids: CASSLSRTIQGDAFF.

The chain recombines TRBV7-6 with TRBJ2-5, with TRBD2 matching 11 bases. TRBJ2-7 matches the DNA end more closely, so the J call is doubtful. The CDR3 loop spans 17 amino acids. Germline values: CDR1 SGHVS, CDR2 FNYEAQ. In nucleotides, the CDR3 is TGTGCCAGCAGCTTAAGTGAGACTAGCGGGGCGTCCTACGAGCAGTACTTC. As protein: CASSLSETSGASYEQYF.

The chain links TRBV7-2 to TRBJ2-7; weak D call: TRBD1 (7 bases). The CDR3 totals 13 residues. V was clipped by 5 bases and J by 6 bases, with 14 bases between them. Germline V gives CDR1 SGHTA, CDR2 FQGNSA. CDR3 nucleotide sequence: TGTGCCAGCAGCAAAGACAGGGACTCCGAGCAGTACTTC. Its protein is CASSKDRDSEQYF.

The CDR3: CASSNRPSGGQKLFF. The DNA for the CDR3 is TGTGCCAGTAGCAACCGGCCCTCAGGGGGGCAAAAACTGTTTTTT. The chain uses TRBV19 and TRBJ1-4; 7 bases match TRBD1. The V gene end was trimmed by 6 bases and the J gene end by 9 bases; junction bases not matched to a gene: 13. Per germline, CDR1 LNHDA and CDR2 SQIVND (reference sequence). The CDR3 extends over 15 amino acids.

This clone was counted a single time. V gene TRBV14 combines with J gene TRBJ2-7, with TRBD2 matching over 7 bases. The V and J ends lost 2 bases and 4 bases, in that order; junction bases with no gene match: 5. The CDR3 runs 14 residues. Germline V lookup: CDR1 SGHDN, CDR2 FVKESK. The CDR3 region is CASSQRGRVYEQYF. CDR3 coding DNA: TGTGCCAGCAGCCAAAGAGGGAGGGTATACGAGCAGTACTTC.

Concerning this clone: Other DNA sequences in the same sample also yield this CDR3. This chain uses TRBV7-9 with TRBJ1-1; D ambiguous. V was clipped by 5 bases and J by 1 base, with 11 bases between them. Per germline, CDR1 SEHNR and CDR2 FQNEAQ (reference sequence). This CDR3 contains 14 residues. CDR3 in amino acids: CASSLGSGNTEAFF. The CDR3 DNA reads TGTGCCAGCAGCCTAGGCTCGGGGAACACTGAAGCTTTCTTT.